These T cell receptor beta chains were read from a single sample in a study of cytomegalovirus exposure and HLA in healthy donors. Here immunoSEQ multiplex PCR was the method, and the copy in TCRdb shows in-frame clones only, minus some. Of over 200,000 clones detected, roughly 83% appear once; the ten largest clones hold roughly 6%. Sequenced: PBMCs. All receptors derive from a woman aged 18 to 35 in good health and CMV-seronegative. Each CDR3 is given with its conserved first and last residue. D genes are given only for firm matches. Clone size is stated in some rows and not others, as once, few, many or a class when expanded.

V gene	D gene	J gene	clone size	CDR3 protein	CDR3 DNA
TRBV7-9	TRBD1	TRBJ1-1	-	CASSRRQGNTEAFF	TGTGCCAGCAGCCGACGACAGGGCAACACTGAAGCTTTCTTT
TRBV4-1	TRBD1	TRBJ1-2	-	CASSQDSQGLGSGYTF	TGCGCCAGCAGCCAAGATTCACAGGGGCTTGGATCGGGCTACACCTTC
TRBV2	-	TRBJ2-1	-	CASLRGSAYNEQFF	TGTGCCAGCCTGAGGGGGAGCGCCTACAATGAGCAGTTCTTC
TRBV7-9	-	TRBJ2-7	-	CASSLAGQVSYEQYF	TGTGCCAGCAGCTTAGCAGGGCAGGTCTCCTACGAGCAGTACTTC
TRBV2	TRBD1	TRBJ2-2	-	CASKRTGATGELFF	TGTGCCAGCAAGAGGACAGGGGCAACCGGGGAGCTGTTTTTT
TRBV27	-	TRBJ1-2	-	CASSLSRRAGYTF	TGTGCCAGCAGTTTATCGAGAAGGGCTGGCTACACCTTC
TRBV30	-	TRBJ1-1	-	CAWSVFWGNTEAFF	TGTGCCTGGAGTGTTTTCTGGGGGAACACTGAAGCTTTCTTT
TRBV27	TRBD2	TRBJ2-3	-	CAIRAGGYTDTQYF	TGTGCCATCCGCGCGGGAGGTTATACAGATACGCAGTATTTT
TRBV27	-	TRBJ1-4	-	CASSFLSGQGLFEKLFF	TGTGCCAGCAGTTTCCTTTCGGGGCAGGGGCTCTTTGAAAAACTGTTTTTT
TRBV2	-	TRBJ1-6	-	CARRGSNSPLHF	TGTGCCAGAAGGGGGTCGAATTCACCCCTCCACTTT
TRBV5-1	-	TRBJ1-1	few	CASSLAGTSNTEAFF	TGCGCCAGCAGCTTGGCAGGGACATCGAACACTGAAGCTTTCTTT
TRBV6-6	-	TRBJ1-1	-	CASSQQLNTEAFF	TGTGCCAGCAGTCAACAATTGAACACTGAAGCTTTCTTT
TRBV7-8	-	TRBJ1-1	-	CASSSRRDKAEAFF	TGTGCCAGCAGCTCTAGACGGGACAAAGCTGAAGCTTTCTTT
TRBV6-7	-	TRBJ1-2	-	CASSNRVRGYTF	TGTGCCAGCAGTAACAGGGTTCGTGGCTACACCTTC
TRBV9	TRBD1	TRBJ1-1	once	CASSEGGQGYTEAFF	TGTGCCAGCAGCGAGGGAGGACAGGGGTACACTGAAGCTTTCTTT
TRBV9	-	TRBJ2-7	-	CASSVGLAAVSYEQYF	TGTGCCAGCAGCGTAGGGTTAGCGGCGGTCTCCTACGAGCAGTACTTC
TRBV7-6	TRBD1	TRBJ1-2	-	CASSLETGVGYTF	TGTGCCAGCAGCTTAGAGACAGGGGTAGGCTACACCTTC
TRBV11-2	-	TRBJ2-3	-	CASTLDPSWADTQYF	TGTGCCAGCACCCTCGACCCCTCCTGGGCAGATACGCAGTATTTT
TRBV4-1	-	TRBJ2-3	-	CASRFLGLPGGTDTQYF	TGCGCCAGCAGATTCCTGGGCCTTCCAGGGGGCACAGATACGCAGTATTTT
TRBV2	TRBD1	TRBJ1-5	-	CASTQDRVQPQHF	TGTGCCAGCACCCAGGACAGGGTCCAGCCCCAGCATTTT
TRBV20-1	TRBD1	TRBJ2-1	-	CSFQGAVEQFF	TGCAGCTTCCAGGGGGCGGTTGAGCAGTTCTTC
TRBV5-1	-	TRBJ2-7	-	CASSLGRPPYEQYF	TGCGCCAGCAGCTTGGGCAGGCCACCCTACGAGCAGTACTTC
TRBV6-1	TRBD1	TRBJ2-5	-	CASTTGVTPQETQYF	TGTGCCAGCACCACAGGGGTCACCCCACAAGAGACCCAGTACTTC
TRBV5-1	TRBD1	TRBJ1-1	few	CASSRDSNTEAFF	TGCGCCAGCAGCAGGGACAGCAACACTGAAGCTTTCTTT
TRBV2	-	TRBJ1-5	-	CASSELGRGVNQPQHF	TGTGCCAGCAGTGAACTGGGTAGAGGGGTCAATCAGCCCCAGCATTTT
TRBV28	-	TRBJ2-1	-	CASSQQAPNEQFF	TGTGCCAGCAGTCAGCAGGCCCCCAATGAGCAGTTCTTC